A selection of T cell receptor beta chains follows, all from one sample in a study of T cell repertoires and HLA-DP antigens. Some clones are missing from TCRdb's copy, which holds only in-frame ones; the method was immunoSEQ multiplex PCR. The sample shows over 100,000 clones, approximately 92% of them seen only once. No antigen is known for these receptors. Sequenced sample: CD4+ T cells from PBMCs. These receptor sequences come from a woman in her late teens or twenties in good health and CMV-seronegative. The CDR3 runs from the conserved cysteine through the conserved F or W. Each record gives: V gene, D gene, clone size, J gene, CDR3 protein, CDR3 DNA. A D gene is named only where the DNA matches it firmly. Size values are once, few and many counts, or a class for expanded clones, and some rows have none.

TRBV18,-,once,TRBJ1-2,CASSPNSSYGYTF,TGTGCCAGCTCGCCGAATTCCTCCTATGGCTACACCTTC
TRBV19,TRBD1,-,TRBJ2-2,CASRPDRGTGELFF,TGTGCCAGTAGACCAGACAGGGGCACCGGGGAGCTGTTTTTT
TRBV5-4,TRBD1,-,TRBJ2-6,CASSLAVKGQALLLANVLTF,TGTGCCAGCAGCTTGGCGGTGAAAGGACAGGCCCTTCTACTGGCCAACGTCCTGACTTTC
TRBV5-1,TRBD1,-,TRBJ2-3,CASRTGSLGDTQYF,TGCGCCAGCAGGACAGGGTCGCTGGGGGATACGCAGTATTTT
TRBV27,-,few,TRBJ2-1,CASSWAGMYNEQFF,TGTGCCAGCAGTTGGGCAGGAATGTACAATGAGCAGTTCTTC
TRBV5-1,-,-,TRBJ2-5,CASSLVQETQYF,TGCGCCAGCAGCTTGGTTCAAGAGACCCAGTACTTC
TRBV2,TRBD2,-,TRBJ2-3,CASSVGRGDTQYF,TGTGCCAGCAGTGTGGGGAGGGGAGATACGCAGTATTTT
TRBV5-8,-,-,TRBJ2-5,CASSSQRGGQYF,TGTGCCAGCAGCTCGCAGCGAGGCGGCCAGTACTTC
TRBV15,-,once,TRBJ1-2,CATSRGGRDKNYGYTF,TGTGCCACCAGCAGAGGGGGAAGGGACAAAAACTATGGCTACACCTTC
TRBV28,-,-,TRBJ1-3,CASSSPASGNTIYF,TGTGCCAGCAGTTCACCCGCCTCTGGAAACACCATATATTTT
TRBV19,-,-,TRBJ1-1,CASRFPGMNTEAFF,TGTGCCAGTAGATTCCCAGGGATGAACACTGAAGCTTTCTTT
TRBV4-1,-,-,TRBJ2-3,CASSQGWQQTSTDTQYF,TGCGCCAGCAGCCAAGGGTGGCAGCAGACGAGCACAGATACGCAGTATTTT
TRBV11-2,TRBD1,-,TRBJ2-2,CASSLLTGRWTGELFF,TGTGCCAGCAGCCTCCTGACAGGGCGGTGGACCGGGGAGCTGTTTTTT